These 9 T cell receptor beta chains were sequenced from one sample in a study of long-term antiretroviral therapy in people with HIV. Investigators performed immunoSEQ version v3.0 at survey level. TCRdb's table, derived via immunoSEQ multiplex PCR, lists solely in-frame clones and lacks some. The sample has approximately 21,000 clones; 76% are singletons. Material: unsorted PBMCs, obtained 0.5 years before starting antiretroviral therapy. The receptors here all came from a man aged 18 to 29 with HIV.

The chain recombines TRBV20-1 with TRBJ2-3; no reliable D call. The CDR3 totals 11 residues. The germline gives CDR1 DFQATT, CDR2 SNEGSKA (reference sequence). V lost 3 bases and J lost 5, with 6 bases in between. The CDR3 bases are TGCAGTGCTAGGTTAGGAGATACGCAGTATTTT. Amino acids: CSARLGDTQYF.

This clone is labeled medium-sized. The rearrangement uses TRBV7-9 and TRBJ2-7, with D possibly being TRBD1 (6 bases). Germline CDR1 and CDR2: SEHNR and FQNEAQ (reference sequence). The CDR3 is 15 amino acids. The germline V and J ends were trimmed by 1 base and 1 base, with 11 bases remaining between them. CDR3 sequence reads: CASSLDGTGSYEQYF. CDR3 sequence (DNA): TGTGCCAGCAGCTTAGATGGTACAGGGTCCTACGAGCAGTACTTC.

This chain connects TRBV9 to TRBJ2-3; a weak D match, TRBD2 (5 bases). Germline values: CDR1 SGDLS, CDR2 YYNGEE. The CDR3 spans 14 residues. The V end lost 3 bases, the J end lost 2 bases, and 10 bases lay between the germline ends. The CDR3, as DNA: TGTGCCAGCAGCGAAAGCGGATTCACAGATACGCAGTATTTT. Its protein is CASSESGFTDTQYF.

This rearrangement joins TRBV7-8 to TRBJ2-2, with 9 bases lining up with TRBD1. The CDR3 totals 16 residues. CDR1 is SGHVS and CDR2 is FQNEAQ in the germline V gene. Germline trimming cut 3 bases from V and 6 bases from J; bases unmatched to any gene: 8. CDR3: CASSFGTGPGPGELFF. For the CDR3, the DNA is TGTGCCAGCAGCTTCGGGACAGGGCCGGGGCCCGGGGAGCTGTTTTTT.

The chain carries TRBV28 and TRBJ2-1, with D maybe TRBD1 (6 bases). Germline CDR1 and CDR2: MDHEN and SYDVKM. The CDR3 loop spans 12 amino acids. The V gene lost 2 bases and the J gene lost 9 bases, with 8 bases spanning the gap. The CDR3 loop is CASSLGTPEQFF. Written as DNA, the CDR3 is TGTGCCAGCAGTTTAGGGACACCTGAGCAGTTCTTC.

The chain joins TRBV19 to TRBJ1-2; D not certain. The germline CDR1 and CDR2 sequences are LNHDA and SQIVND (reference sequence). The V end lost 3 bases, the J end lost 6 bases, and 17 bases lay between the germline ends. The CDR3 covers 15 residues. The DNA for the CDR3 is TGTGCCAGTAGTATGAGTGGGGTAGCAGTCGATGGCTACACCTTC. Its translation is CASSMSGVAVDGYTF.

The chain is built from TRBV18 and TRBJ2-3; TRBD1 matches 8 bases. Trimming removed 2 bases from V and 0 bases from J; junction bases left unmatched: 10. The CDR3 extends over 18 amino acids. Germline loops: CDR1 KGHSH, CDR2 LQKENI. This chain's CDR3 is CASSPSTGGTLSTDTQYF. The CDR3 region has the DNA TGTGCCAGCTCACCAAGTACAGGGGGGACCCTTAGCACAGATACGCAGTATTTT.

The chain links TRBV27 to TRBJ2-3, with TRBD1 as a possible D gene (5 bases). CDR1 and CDR2 (germline): MNHEY, SMNVEV (reference sequence). V was trimmed by 6 bases and J by 1 base, leaving 11 bases between them. The CDR3 runs to 14 residues. DNA for the CDR3: TGTGCCAGCAGCTTAGACAGAGGCACAGATACGCAGTATTTT. This gives the protein CASSLDRGTDTQYF.

This sequence joins TRBV5-6 and TRBJ1-5; D gene unclear. Germline V CDR1 and CDR2: SGHDT, YYEEEE. This CDR3 has 12 residues. V dropped 7 bases and J dropped 3 bases, with 8 bases sitting between them. The CDR3: CASGSLNQPQHF. CDR3 sequence (DNA): TGTGCCAGCGGCAGCCTCAATCAGCCCCAGCATTTT.